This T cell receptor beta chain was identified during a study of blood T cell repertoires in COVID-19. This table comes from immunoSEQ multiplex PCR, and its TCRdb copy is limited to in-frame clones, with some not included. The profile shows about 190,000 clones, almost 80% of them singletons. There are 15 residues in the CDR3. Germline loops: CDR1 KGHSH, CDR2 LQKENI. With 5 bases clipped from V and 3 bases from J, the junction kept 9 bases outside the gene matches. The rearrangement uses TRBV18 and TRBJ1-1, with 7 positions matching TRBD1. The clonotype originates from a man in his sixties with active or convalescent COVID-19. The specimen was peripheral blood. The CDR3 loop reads CASSYQGVGDTEAFF. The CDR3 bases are TGTGCCAGCTCATACCAGGGGGTTGGGGACACTGAAGCTTTCTTT.